The present T cell receptor (beta chain) was sequenced within a study of T-cell reconstitution after alpha-beta-depleted transplantation in children. The germline gives CDR1 SGHAT, CDR2 FQNNGV. The CDR3 has 14 residues. The V end lost 1 base, the J end lost 3 bases, and 10 bases lay between the germline ends. Unique molecular identifiers were incorporated when the TCRbeta library was constructed. TCRdb passed the PCR reads through MiXCR, listing each CDR3 protein once. The data hold some 200,000 distinct CDR3 sequences, with roughly 6.6% observed a single time. This clonotype was picked up many times. What it binds is unknown. Study-level results: T-cell counts and diversity were attributed mostly to newly produced T cells one year after transplant.

Material: PBMCs, obtained before TCRalphabeta/CD19-depleted stem cell transplant. The V gene is TRBV11-2, the J gene TRBJ2-7; D possibly corresponds to TRBD2 (5 bases). The sequence was collected from a boy aged 2 to 10 with acute lymphoblastic leukemia, due to receive a stem cell transplant. CDR3 coding DNA: TGTGCCAGCAGCTTAGTCGGGGTAGGCTACGAGCAGTACTTC. Protein product: CASSLVGVGYEQYF. The full variable domain, its missing parts supplied by reference TRBV11-2 and TRBJ2-7, is EAGVAQSPRYKIIEKRQSVAFWCNPISGHATLYWYQQILGQGPKLLIQFQNNGVVDDSQLPKDRFSAERLKGVDSTLKIQPAKLEDSAVYLCASSLVGVGYEQYFGPGTRLTVT.